The 22 T cell receptor beta chains in this list originate from one sample, sequenced in a study of cytomegalovirus exposure and HLA in healthy donors. Primers: 60 Vbeta forward and 13 Jbeta reverse. The assay was immunoSEQ multiplex PCR, and TCRdb's table has in-frame clones only and misses some. Found here are 150,000 to 200,000 clones, about 77% of them singletons; the top ten hold 2% to 2.5%. The sample consisted of PBMCs. Receptors originate from a man aged 60-69 years in good health and CMV-seronegative.

This clone has a single count. The V call is TRBV6-5, the J call TRBJ2-7; 8 bases agree with TRBD2. Germline-derived CDR1 and CDR2 are MNHEY and SVGAGI. This CDR3 has 14 amino acids. The V and J ends lost 5 bases and 7 bases, in that order; junction bases with no gene match: 10. The CDR3 DNA sequence: TGTGCCAGCAGTCCCATAGCGGGGAGAGGAGAGCAGTACTTC. It encodes CASSPIAGRGEQYF.

The V call is TRBV7-9, the J call TRBJ1-6; TRBD1 matches 7 bases. CDR1 and CDR2 (germline): SEHNR, FQNEAQ (reference sequence). After removal of 5 bases from V and 11 bases from J, the junction contained 3 bases not matched to a gene. The CDR3 covers 12 residues. The CDR3 coding sequence is TGTGCCAGCAGCCTGGACAGGACACCCCTCCACTTT. Its translation: CASSLDRTPLHF.

This chain connects TRBV11-3 to TRBJ2-7; possibly TRBD2 for D (8 bases). Germline V gives CDR1 SGHNT, CDR2 YENEEA. The V end was cut by 4 bases, the J end by 6 bases, with 16 bases between. This CDR3 region has 14 residues. The CDR3 protein is CASSWGQRGSEQYF. The CDR3 coding sequence is TGTGCCAGCAGCTGGGGACAGCGGGGGAGCGAGCAGTACTTC.

V gene TRBV7-2 combines with J gene TRBJ2-1; 12 bases match TRBD2. V shed 4 bases and J 3 bases; nucleotides not matched to a gene: 1. Germline V gene lookup returns CDR1 SGHTA and CDR2 FQGNSA. CDR3 size: 15 residues. This CDR3 is CASSWTSGDYNEQFF. CDR3 nucleotides: TGTGCCAGCAGCTGGACTAGCGGGGACTACAATGAGCAGTTCTTC.

The rearrangement links TRBV5-1 to TRBJ2-7, with 7 bases matching TRBD1. This CDR3 has 14 amino acids. The V gene end was trimmed by 0 bases and the J gene end by 3 bases; junction bases not matched to a gene: 3. Germline-derived CDR1 and CDR2 are SGHRS and YFSETQ. As DNA, the CDR3 is TGCGCCAGCAGCTTGGGAGGACAGGTCTACGAGCAGTACTTC. This codes for CASSLGGQVYEQYF.

This clone was found a few times. The CDR3 DNA sequence: TGCAGCGTGGGGAATAGCGGGAGTTGGAATGAGCAGTTCTTC. It yields the protein CSVGNSGSWNEQFF. The rearrangement uses TRBV29-1 and TRBJ2-1; 9 positions agree with TRBD2. The CDR3 consists of 14 residues. Germline V CDR1 and CDR2: SQVTM, ANQGSEA. V shed 6 bases and J 7 bases; nucleotides not matched to a gene: 10.

The genes are TRBV19 and TRBJ1-1; 7 nucleotides match TRBD1. V shed 6 bases, J shed 0 bases, and the junction held 10 bases outside the gene matches. The CDR3 has 16 amino acids. Germline CDR1 LNHDA, CDR2 SQIVND (reference sequence). The CDR3 region is CASRLNRGGMNTEAFF. CDR3 in DNA: TGTGCCAGTAGGCTAAACAGGGGAGGAATGAACACTGAAGCTTTCTTT. The variable domain in full, with the rest retrieved from reference TRBV19 and TRBJ1-1, is DGGITQSPKYLFRKEGQNVTLSCEQNLNHDAMYWYRQDPGQGLRLIYYSQIVNDFQKGDIAEGYSVSREKKESFPLTVTSAQKNPTAFYLCASRLNRGGMNTEAFFGQGTRLTVV.

The chain is built from TRBV19 and TRBJ1-1, with TRBD1 matching 8 bases. Germline CDR1 is LNHDA and CDR2 is SQIVND (reference sequence). This CDR3 region has 19 residues. Trimming took 6 bases from V and 0 from J; bases not matched to a gene: 18. CDR3 residues: CASSIPPPGTGHMNTEAFF. The CDR3 DNA reads TGTGCCAGTAGCATTCCTCCCCCCGGGACAGGACACATGAACACTGAAGCTTTCTTT.

The V and J genes are TRBV27 and TRBJ2-3; 8 bases line up with TRBD1. CDR1 is MNHEY and CDR2 is SMNVEV in the germline V gene (reference sequence). The CDR3 is made up of 15 amino acids. The junction had 3 bases not matched to a gene; V was cut back by 0 bases and J by 4 bases. DNA for the CDR3: TGTGCCAGCAGTTTATCGGCAGGGGGCCCAGATACGCAGTATTTT. Encoded protein: CASSLSAGGPDTQYF.

This rearrangement joins TRBV7-3 to TRBJ2-3; 9 bases match TRBD1. Unmatched junction bases numbered 7, after V lost 4 bases and J lost 2 bases. CDR1 SGHTA and CDR2 FQGTGA come from the germline V gene. The CDR3 length is 16 residues. The CDR3 protein is CASSSGTGWDTDTQYF. The CDR3, as DNA: TGTGCCAGCAGCTCCGGGACAGGGTGGGACACAGATACGCAGTATTTT.

The chain is built from TRBV7-3 and TRBJ2-3; TRBD2 matches at 7 bases. Germline CDR1 SGHTA, CDR2 FQGTGA. J lost 5 bases, V lost 0 bases, and 2 bases had no gene match. This CDR3 comprises 14 residues. The CDR3 loop is CASSLTGGGDTQYF. The CDR3 region has the DNA TGTGCCAGCAGCTTAACTGGCGGGGGAGATACGCAGTATTTT.

The chain combines TRBV5-1 with TRBJ2-7; D perhaps matches TRBD2 (5 bases). Germline CDR1 and CDR2: SGHRS and YFSETQ. V lost 4 bases, J lost 5 bases, and 19 bases lay in between. This CDR3 region has 15 residues. CDR3: CASSRRAVGVDEQYF. The CDR3 DNA reads as TGCGCCAGCAGCCGGCGGGCGGTTGGGGTCGACGAGCAGTACTTC.

CDR3 in DNA: TGCGCCAGCAGCTTAAACGCCGTCGGCACTGAAGCTTTCTTT. This encodes CASSLNAVGTEAFF. The chain employs TRBV5-1 and TRBJ1-1, with no clear D. Germline V gene lookup returns CDR1 SGHRS and CDR2 YFSETQ. This CDR3 is 14 amino acids long. Trimming took 2 bases from V and 4 from J, leaving 12 bases between them.

The J gene is TRBJ2-5, the V gene TRBV4-1; the D gene is possibly TRBD2 (7 bases). Per the germline V gene, CDR1 is MGHRA and CDR2 is YSYEKL. The CDR3 covers 13 residues. Trimming removed 10 bases from V and 11 bases from J, with 23 bases in between. The chain's CDR3 is CAIRNPGAGEQYF. The CDR3 nucleotides read TGCGCCATCAGGAATCCAGGGGCGGGAGAGCAGTACTTC.

The chain couples TRBV6-1 to TRBJ1-3; no firm D call. Trimming took 4 bases from V and 12 from J, leaving 13 bases between them. Germline V gene sequence: CDR1 MNHNS, CDR2 SASEGT. This CDR3 region has 12 residues. DNA of the CDR3: TGTGCCAGCAGTGTAACATCCCTCATCATATATTTT. This sequence encodes CASSVTSLIIYF.

This chain uses TRBV5-6 with TRBJ1-1, with D maybe TRBD1 (6 bases). Germline values: CDR1 SGHDT, CDR2 YYEEEE. With 0 bases removed from V and 2 bases from J, the gap between germline ends came to 8 bases. The CDR3 contains 14 residues. The CDR3 reads CASSLDRANTEAFF. The CDR3 DNA reads TGTGCCAGCAGCTTGGACAGGGCCAACACTGAAGCTTTCTTT.

The gene calls are TRBV29-1 and TRBJ2-5; a weak D match, TRBD2 (7 bases). CDR3 size: 15 residues. V was trimmed by 0 bases and J by 3 bases, leaving 14 bases between them. CDR1 is SQVTM and CDR2 is ANQGSEA in the germline V gene. CDR3 loop: CSVEDRTGTKETQYF. The CDR3 nucleotides read TGCAGCGTTGAAGATCGAACAGGGACTAAAGAGACCCAGTACTTC.

The rearrangement joins TRBV19 to TRBJ1-2; tentatively, D is TRBD1 (6 bases). V dropped 3 bases and J dropped 8 bases, with 16 bases sitting between them. The CDR3 loop spans 14 amino acids. The germline V gene encodes CDR1 LNHDA and CDR2 SQIVND (reference sequence). The CDR3 spells CASSIGNRAWGYTF. CDR3 nucleotide sequence: TGTGCCAGTAGTATTGGTAACAGGGCTTGGGGCTACACCTTC. Full variable domain (rest looked up from reference TRBV19 and TRBJ1-2): DGGITQSPKYLFRKEGQNVTLSCEQNLNHDAMYWYRQDPGQGLRLIYYSQIVNDFQKGDIAEGYSVSREKKESFPLTVTSAQKNPTAFYLCASSIGNRAWGYTFGSGTRLTVV.

This chain joins TRBV6-1 and TRBJ1-2; D unresolved. Germline CDR1 is MNHNS and CDR2 is SASEGT. Trimming shortened V by 5 bases and J by 2 bases, and 9 bases separated the two germline ends. The CDR3 is 13 amino acids. In DNA, the CDR3 is TGTGCCAGCAGTCCGACGGAGAACTATGGCTACACCTTC. It yields the protein CASSPTENYGYTF.

This chain uses TRBV6-4 with TRBJ2-3; 7 positions match TRBD2. The V gene end was trimmed by 0 bases and the J gene end by 3 bases; junction bases not matched to a gene: 3. The CDR3 has 15 residues. The V gene's germline CDR1 is MRHNA and CDR2 SNTAGT. CDR3 coding DNA: TGTGCCAGCAGTGACTCGGGGGGAGGGACAGATACGCAGTATTTT. It codes for CASSDSGGGTDTQYF.

The chain links TRBV4-1 to TRBJ1-6; possible D gene TRBD1, 6 bases. Germline CDR1 and CDR2: MGHRA and YSYEKL. The germline V and J ends were trimmed by 4 bases and 8 bases, with 12 bases remaining between them. The CDR3 totals 14 residues. The CDR3 region has the DNA TGCGCCAGCAGCCGCGACAGGTTGGATTCACCCCTCCACTTT. Translation: CASSRDRLDSPLHF.

The V call is TRBV5-5, the J call TRBJ2-7; 10 bases are a match to TRBD2. Per germline, CDR1 SGHKS and CDR2 YYEKEE (reference sequence). This CDR3 has 16 residues. V gave up 1 base and J gave up 2 bases; unmatched junction bases: 6. CDR3 DNA: TGTGCCAGCAGCTTGTTGACTAGCGGGCCCCCCTACGAGCAGTACTTC. Protein product: CASSLLTSGPPYEQYF.